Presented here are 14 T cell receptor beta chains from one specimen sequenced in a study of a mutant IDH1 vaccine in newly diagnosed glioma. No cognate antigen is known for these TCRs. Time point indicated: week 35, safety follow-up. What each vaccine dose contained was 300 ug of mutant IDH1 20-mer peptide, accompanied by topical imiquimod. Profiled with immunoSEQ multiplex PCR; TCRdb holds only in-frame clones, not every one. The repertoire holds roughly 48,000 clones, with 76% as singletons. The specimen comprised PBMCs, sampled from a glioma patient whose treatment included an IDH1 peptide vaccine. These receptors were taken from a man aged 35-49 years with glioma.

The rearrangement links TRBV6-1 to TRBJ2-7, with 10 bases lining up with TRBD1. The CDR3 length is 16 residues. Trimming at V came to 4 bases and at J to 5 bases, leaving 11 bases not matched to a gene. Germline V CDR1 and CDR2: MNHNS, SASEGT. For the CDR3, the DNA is TGTGCCAGCAGTGGGGGTGGGACAGGGGTTTCCGACGAGCAGTACTTC. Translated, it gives CASSGGGTGVSDEQYF.

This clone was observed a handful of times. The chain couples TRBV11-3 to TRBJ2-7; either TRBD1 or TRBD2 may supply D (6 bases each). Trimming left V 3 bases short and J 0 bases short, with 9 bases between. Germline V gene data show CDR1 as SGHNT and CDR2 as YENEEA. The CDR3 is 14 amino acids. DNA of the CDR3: TGTGCCAGCAGCTTGGAGGGGGACTCCTACGAGCAGTACGTC. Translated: CASSLEGDSYEQYV.

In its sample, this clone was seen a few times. CDR3 sequence: CASSERGLVNTGELFF. CDR3 bases: TGTGCCAGCAGTGAAAGGGGACTAGTAAACACCGGGGAGCTGTTTTTT. This chain uses TRBV2 with TRBJ2-2, with TRBD2 matching over 8 bases. Germline V gene sequence: CDR1 SNHLY, CDR2 FYNNEI. With 2 bases clipped from V and 2 bases from J, the junction kept 4 bases outside the gene matches. The CDR3 runs to 16 residues.

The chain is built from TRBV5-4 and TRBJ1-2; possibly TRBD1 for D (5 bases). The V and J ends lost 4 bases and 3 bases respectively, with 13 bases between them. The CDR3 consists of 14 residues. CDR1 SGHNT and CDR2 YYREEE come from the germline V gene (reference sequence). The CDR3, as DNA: TGTGCCAGCAGCAAGCAGGGAAGTGACTATGGCTACACCTTC. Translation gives CASSKQGSDYGYTF.

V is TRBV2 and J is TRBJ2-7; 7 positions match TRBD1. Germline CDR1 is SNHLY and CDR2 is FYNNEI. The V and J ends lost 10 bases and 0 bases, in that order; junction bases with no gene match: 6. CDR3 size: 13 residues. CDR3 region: CATGQASSYEQYF. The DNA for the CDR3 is TGTGCCACCGGACAGGCTTCCTCCTACGAGCAGTACTTC. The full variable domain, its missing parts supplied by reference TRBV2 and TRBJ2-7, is EPEVTQTPSHQVTQMGQEVILRCVPISNHLYFYWYRQILGQKVEFLVSFYNNEISEKSEIFDDQFSVERPDGSNFTLKIRSTKLEDSAMYFCATGQASSYEQYFGPGTRLTVT.

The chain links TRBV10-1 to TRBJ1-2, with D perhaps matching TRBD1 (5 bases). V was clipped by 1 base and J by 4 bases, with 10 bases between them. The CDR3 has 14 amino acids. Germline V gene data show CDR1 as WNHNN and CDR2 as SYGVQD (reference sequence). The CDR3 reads CASSELDTSYGYTF. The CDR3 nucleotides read TGCGCCAGCAGTGAGTTGGACACAAGCTATGGCTACACCTTC.

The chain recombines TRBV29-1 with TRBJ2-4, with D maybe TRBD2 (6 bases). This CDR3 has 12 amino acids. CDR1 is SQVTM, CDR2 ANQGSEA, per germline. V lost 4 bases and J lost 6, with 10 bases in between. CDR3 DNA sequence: TGCAGCGTTGTGTCGGGACTAAACATTCAGTACTTC. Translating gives CSVVSGLNIQYF.

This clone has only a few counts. The CDR3 region has the DNA TGTGCCAGCAGCTTGCGGCCCAGGACTTCTAACTATGGCTACACCTTC. It is translated as CASSLRPRTSNYGYTF. The V and J genes are TRBV5-4 and TRBJ1-2; D uncertain. Germline loops: CDR1 SGHNT, CDR2 YYREEE (reference sequence). Trimming took 1 base from V and 0 from J, leaving 13 bases between them. The CDR3 extends over 16 amino acids.

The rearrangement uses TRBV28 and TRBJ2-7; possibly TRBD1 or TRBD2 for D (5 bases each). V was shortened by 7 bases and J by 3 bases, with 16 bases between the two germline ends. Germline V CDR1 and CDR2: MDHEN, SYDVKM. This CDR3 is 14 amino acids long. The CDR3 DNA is TGTGCCAGCACCACCGGGACGGCCATCTACGAGCAGTACGTC. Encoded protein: CASTTGTAIYEQYV.

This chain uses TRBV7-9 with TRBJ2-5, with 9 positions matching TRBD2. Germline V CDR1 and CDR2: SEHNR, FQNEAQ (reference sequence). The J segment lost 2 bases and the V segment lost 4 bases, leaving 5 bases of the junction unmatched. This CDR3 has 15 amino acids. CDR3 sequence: CASSSRLAGQETQYF. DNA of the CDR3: TGTGCCAGCAGCTCCCGGCTAGCGGGGCAAGAGACCCAGTACTTC.

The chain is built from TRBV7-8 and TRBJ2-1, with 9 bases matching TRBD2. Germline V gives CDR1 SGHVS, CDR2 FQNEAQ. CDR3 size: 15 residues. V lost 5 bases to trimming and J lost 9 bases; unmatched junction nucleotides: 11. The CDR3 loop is CASSPRAGGPIEQFF. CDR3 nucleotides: TGTGCCAGCAGCCCGCGGGCGGGAGGGCCGATTGAGCAGTTCTTC.

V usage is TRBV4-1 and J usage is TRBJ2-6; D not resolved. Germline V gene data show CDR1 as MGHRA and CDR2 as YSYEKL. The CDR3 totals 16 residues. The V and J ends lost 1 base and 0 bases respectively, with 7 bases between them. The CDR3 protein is CASSQVPSSGANVLTF. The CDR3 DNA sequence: TGCGCCAGCAGCCAAGTACCCTCCTCTGGGGCCAACGTCCTGACTTTC.

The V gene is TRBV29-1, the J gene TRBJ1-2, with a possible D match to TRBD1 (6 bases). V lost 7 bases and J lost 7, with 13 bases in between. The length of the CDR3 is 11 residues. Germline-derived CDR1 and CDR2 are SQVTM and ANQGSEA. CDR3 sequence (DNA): TGCAGCGCCGAGGGGACAACTGGCTACACCTTC. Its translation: CSAEGTTGYTF.

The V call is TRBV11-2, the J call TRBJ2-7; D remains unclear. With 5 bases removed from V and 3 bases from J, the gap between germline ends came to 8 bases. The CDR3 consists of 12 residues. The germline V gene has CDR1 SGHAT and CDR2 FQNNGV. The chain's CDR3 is CASSPGFYEQYF. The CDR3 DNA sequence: TGTGCCAGCAGCCCCGGGTTCTACGAGCAGTACTTC.